This T cell receptor beta chain was identified in a study of CD8 T cells in ankylosing spondylitis. 5'-RACE, quantitative and with molecular barcodes, yielded the TCR beta libraries. TCRdb called the 5' RACE reads again in MiXCR, with one record for every CDR3 protein. The data contain about 100,000 distinct CDR3 sequences, 20% to 30% of them singletons. This clonotype was found a few times. Antigen: not known. General study results and limits: As reported, disease-linked clones showed significant enrichment in matched ankylosing spondylitis synovial fluid. Earlier reports found some motif variants in synovial fluid and blood in reactive arthritis. Within ankylosing spondylitis blood, a TCR beta motif made up of eight or nine highly homologous variants appeared to be characteristic.

V was clipped by 5 bases and J by 0 bases, with 10 bases between them. The CDR3 runs 14 residues. Germline values: CDR1 SGHTA, CDR2 FQGNSA. The V call is TRBV7-2, the J call TRBJ1-2; perhaps TRBD1 as D (6 bases). The receptor was derived from a male donor with ankylosing spondylitis. The sample was synovial fluid, either unsorted or a sorted T cell fraction (not recorded which). CDR3 in DNA: TGTGCCAGCAGCCCGACAGGAGCTAACTATGGCTACACCTTC. Its protein is CASSPTGANYGYTF.